The 32 T cell receptor beta chains below come from one sample, sequenced in a study of T cells in Graves' hyperthyroidism and ophthalmopathy. Amplification of TCR beta CDR3 regions was performed using RNA transcripts as template. Using the HTBI primer set, a first-round RT-PCR was run on the TCR CDR3. Using its own MiXCR run on the multiplex PCR reads, TCRdb lists one record per CDR3 protein. Among roughly 380,000 distinct CDR3 sequences, around 13% were seen once, and the ten largest hold approximately 11%. Material: blood. These receptors were obtained from a woman aged 60-70 years with Graves' hyperthyroidism.

The chain recombines TRBV9 with TRBJ2-3; D not certain. The CDR3 length is 14 residues. Trimming stripped 3 bases from V and 5 bases from J, with 13 bases between. CDR1 SGDLS and CDR2 YYNGEE come from the germline V gene. In DNA form, the CDR3 reads TGTGCCAGCAGCGCTCTTCCGACTGGAGATACGCAGTATTTT. It encodes CASSALPTGDTQYF.

This sequence joins TRBV28 and TRBJ2-2, with D perhaps assigned TRBD1 or TRBD2 (6 bases each). The germline V gene encodes CDR1 MDHEN and CDR2 SYDVKM. V was pared by 8 bases and J by 5 bases, with 12 bases between. The CDR3 covers 13 residues. CDR3 bases: TGTGCCAGCGAGGGGGGCTTAACCGGGGAGCTGTTTTTT. It encodes CASEGGLTGELFF.

Many counts were recorded for this clonotype. CDR3 in DNA: TGTGCCAGCAGTGGGACTAGCGGGGACAGCACAGATACGCAGTATTTT. It codes for CASSGTSGDSTDTQYF. The chain combines TRBV2 with TRBJ2-3; 12 bases agree with TRBD2. The CDR3 loop spans 16 amino acids. Trimming at V came to 4 bases and at J to 0 bases, leaving 2 bases not matched to a gene. Per germline, CDR1 SNHLY and CDR2 FYNNEI.

This clonotype was counted between two and nine times. The chain couples TRBV27 to TRBJ2-2; D is unclear. The length of the CDR3 is 11 residues. The germline V gene has CDR1 MNHEY and CDR2 SMNVEV (reference sequence). V was shortened by 10 bases and J by 7 bases, with 10 bases between the two germline ends. CDR3 nucleotide sequence: TGTGCCACCGTCTCCGGCGGGGAGCTGTTTTTT. Protein: CATVSGGELFF.

This clonotype was seen many times. The V call is TRBV18, the J call TRBJ1-2, with unresolved D. The V gene's germline CDR1 is KGHSH and CDR2 LQKENI. CDR3 size: 16 residues. Trimming left V 3 bases short and J 0 bases short, with 14 bases between. CDR3 DNA: TGTGCCAGCTCACCCCACCCTCCTGGGGCTAACTATGGCTACACCTTC. Translation: CASSPHPPGANYGYTF.

This chain uses TRBV5-5 with TRBJ2-2; no firm D call. V was clipped by 0 bases and J by 0 bases, with 9 bases between them. The CDR3 has 16 residues. The germline CDR1 and CDR2 sequences are SGHKS and YYEKEE (reference sequence). The CDR3 sequence is CASSLETGANTGELFF. In DNA form, the CDR3 reads TGTGCCAGCAGCTTGGAGACCGGCGCGAACACCGGGGAGCTGTTTTTT. Variable domain in full (rest from reference TRBV5-5 and TRBJ2-2): DAGVTQSPTHLIKTRGQQVTLRCSPISGHKSVSWYQQVLGQGPQFIFQYYEKEERGRGNFPDRFSARQFPNYSSELNVNALLLGDSALYLCASSLETGANTGELFFGEGSRLTVL.

The chain couples TRBV7-2 to TRBJ2-1, with D possibly TRBD2 on 6 matching bases. Germline V gene sequence: CDR1 SGHTA, CDR2 FQGNSA. The CDR3 sequence is 14 residues long. Trimming stripped 3 bases from V and 8 bases from J, with 14 bases between. CDR3 residues: CASSLVGGFDEQFF. CDR3 DNA sequence: TGTGCCAGCAGCTTGGTCGGAGGGTTCGATGAGCAGTTCTTC.

The table lists this clonotype with many counts. This chain connects TRBV12-3 or TRBV12-4 to TRBJ2-1; no firm D call. The CDR3 has 13 amino acids. The V end was cut by 5 bases, the J end by 5 bases, with 10 bases between. For the CDR3, the DNA is TGTGCCAGCAGTCCTACTACAAACAATGAGCAGTTCTTC. Protein: CASSPTTNNEQFF.

This clonotype was counted at least ten times. The chain recombines TRBV30 with TRBJ2-3, with D unclear. Per the germline V gene, CDR1 is GTSNPN and CDR2 is SVGIG (reference sequence). V lost 0 bases and J 3 bases, leaving 1 base between the germline ends. This CDR3 is 11 amino acids long. CDR3 in amino acids: CAWSVTDTQYF. The CDR3, as DNA: TGTGCCTGGAGTGTAACAGATACGCAGTATTTT.

This clonotype was detected many times. The chain is built from TRBV6-1 and TRBJ2-7; D is perhaps TRBD1 (8 bases). V lost 2 bases and J 0 bases, leaving 11 bases between the germline ends. Germline CDR1 and CDR2: MNHNS and SASEGT. CDR3 length: 15 residues. The CDR3 DNA reads TGTGCCAGCAGTGAAACAGGGGGGGACTCCTACGAGCAGTACTTC. Its translation: CASSETGGDSYEQYF.

This clonotype has at least ten counts. CDR3 in amino acids: CASSLNPQGPYEQYF. DNA of the CDR3: TGTGCCAGCAGCTTAAATCCCCAGGGGCCCTACGAGCAGTACTTC. The genes are TRBV7-3 and TRBJ2-7; TRBD1 might be the D (6 bases). Germline loops: CDR1 SGHTA, CDR2 FQGTGA. Trimming stripped 1 base from V and 2 bases from J, with 12 bases between. The CDR3 totals 15 residues.

The V and J genes are TRBV7-8 and TRBJ2-1; 7 bases align to TRBD1. The V segment lost 5 bases and the J segment 2 bases; nucleotides outside the gene matches: 9. The germline gives CDR1 SGHVS, CDR2 FQNEAQ. The CDR3 is made up of 16 amino acids. The CDR3 protein is CASSIPRGTTYNEQFF. CDR3 DNA sequence: TGTGCCAGCAGCATACCCAGGGGGACGACCTACAATGAGCAGTTCTTC.

This chain connects TRBV7-8 to TRBJ1-2; unclear D gene. The germline V and J ends were trimmed by 2 bases and 1 base, with 11 bases remaining between them. Germline-derived CDR1 and CDR2 are SGHVS and FQNEAQ. The CDR3 runs to 15 residues. CDR3 in DNA: TGTGCCAGCAGCTTATCCGAGACGAATAACTATGGCTACACCTTC. Translating gives CASSLSETNNYGYTF.

This clonotype has a count of ten or more. V is TRBV11-2 and J is TRBJ1-4, with 8 bases aligning to TRBD1. The V segment lost 3 bases and the J segment 2 bases; nucleotides outside the gene matches: 8. The CDR3 spans 17 residues. Germline V gene data show CDR1 as SGHAT and CDR2 as FQNNGV. CDR3 loop: CASSFWDRRSTNEKLFF. The CDR3 nucleotides read TGTGCCAGCAGCTTTTGGGACAGGCGTTCGACTAATGAAAAACTGTTTTTT.

This clonotype was counted at least ten times. The chain employs TRBV2 and TRBJ2-5; unclear D gene. V was shortened by 2 bases and J by 5 bases, with 3 bases between the two germline ends. The CDR3 has 11 amino acids. Germline V gene data show CDR1 as SNHLY and CDR2 as FYNNEI. Here the CDR3 DNA reads TGTGCCAGCAGTGAACTGGAGACCCAGTACTTC. It translates to CASSELETQYF.

This clonotype was counted between two and nine times. The rearrangement links TRBV5-4 to TRBJ1-2; D is perhaps TRBD1 (5 bases). Germline V CDR1 and CDR2: SGHNT, YYREEE (reference sequence). This CDR3 is 15 amino acids long. The ends were cut back, 5 bases at V and 1 base at J, with 15 bases in the middle. Here the CDR3 DNA reads TGTGCCAGCAGGGGGGACGTCGACGTTAACTATGGCTACACCTTC. It encodes CASRGDVDVNYGYTF. Filled out from reference TRBV5-4 and TRBJ1-2, the complete variable domain reads ETGVTQSPTHLIKTRGQQVTLRCSSQSGHNTVSWYQQALGQGPQFIFQYYREEENGRGNFPPRFSGLQFPNYSSELNVNALELDDSALYLCASRGDVDVNYGYTFGSGTRLTVV.

This clonotype was picked up many times. V and J are TRBV10-3 and TRBJ2-1, with D possibly TRBD1 on 5 matching bases. Deletions cut 0 bases from V and 1 base from J, with 7 bases between. The CDR3 is made up of 15 amino acids. Germline CDR1 and CDR2: ENHRY and SYGVKD. This CDR3 reads CAISESGVSYNEQFF. CDR3 DNA sequence: TGTGCCATCAGTGAGTCAGGGGTATCCTACAATGAGCAGTTCTTC.

This clonotype occurred many times. The V call is TRBV27, the J call TRBJ2-1; D is unclear. CDR3 size: 15 residues. Germline assignment: CDR1 MNHEY and CDR2 SMNVEV (reference sequence). V dropped 5 bases and J dropped 0 bases, with 11 bases sitting between them. CDR3 DNA: TGTGCCAGCAGTCCGATCCGGAGCTCCTACAATGAGCAGTTCTTC. It translates to CASSPIRSSYNEQFF.

This clonotype was seen ten or more times. V is TRBV7-9 and J is TRBJ2-5, with 9 bases fitting TRBD1. The CDR3 runs to 14 residues. V was pared by 1 base and J by 7 bases, with 4 bases of the junction left unmatched. CDR1 and CDR2 (germline): SEHNR, FQNEAQ (reference sequence). CDR3: CASSLEGTGRTQYF. The CDR3 DNA reads TGTGCCAGCAGCTTAGAAGGGACAGGGAGGACCCAGTACTTC.

This clonotype was picked up many times. V is TRBV24-1 and J is TRBJ2-3; TRBD2 aligns across 10 bases. The CDR3 runs to 17 residues. CDR1 and CDR2 (germline): KGHDR, SFDVKD. V trimming: 2 bases; J trimming: 3 bases; junction bases outside the gene matches: 7. In DNA form, the CDR3 reads TGTGCCACCAGTGATTGGACAGGGACTAGCGTAACAGATACGCAGTATTTT. Residues: CATSDWTGTSVTDTQYF.

This clonotype was counted at least ten times. The chain couples TRBV6-1 to TRBJ2-3; 9 positions agree with TRBD1. Germline V gives CDR1 MNHNS, CDR2 SASEGT. The CDR3 spans 15 residues. J was trimmed by 3 bases and V by 6 bases; bases with no gene match: 7. As DNA, the CDR3 is TGTGCCAGCAGAGCACAGGGGGCGAGGACAGATACGCAGTATTTT. This sequence encodes CASRAQGARTDTQYF.

J is TRBJ2-5 and V is TRBV6-5; no clear D gene. The CDR3 loop spans 14 amino acids. Trimming left V 5 bases short and J 4 bases short, with 14 bases between. From germline, CDR1 is MNHEY and CDR2 SVGAGI. As DNA, the CDR3 is TGTGCCAGCAGTCCTGACTCTATGGGAGAGACCCAGTACTTC. This encodes CASSPDSMGETQYF.

In regard to this clonotype: A single base separates this from a much larger clone, so it may be a read error. The chain is built from TRBV28 and TRBJ2-7, with TRBD2 matching 7 bases. Germline CDR1 is MDHEN and CDR2 is SYDVKM. This CDR3 comprises 15 residues. CDR3 region: CAGSGRASGTYEQYF. In nucleotides, the CDR3 is TGTGCCGGCAGTGGCAGGGCTAGCGGAACCTACGAGCAGTACTTC.

This clonotype was seen only a few times. V usage is TRBV30 and J usage is TRBJ1-2; D remains unclear. Trimming left V 0 bases short and J 6 bases short, with 11 bases between. Per germline, CDR1 GTSNPN and CDR2 SVGIG (reference sequence). The CDR3 contains 13 residues. The CDR3: CAWSVEGHDGYTF. The CDR3 bases are TGTGCCTGGAGTGTAGAGGGTCACGATGGCTACACCTTC. The full variable domain, in which reference TRBV30 and TRBJ1-2 provide the parts outside the CDR3, is SQTIHQWPATLVQPVGSPLSLECTVEGTSNPNLYWYRQAAGRGLQLLFYSVGIGQISSEVPQNLSASRPQDRQFILSSKKLLLSDSGFYLCAWSVEGHDGYTFGSGTRLTVV.

There are many counts of this clonotype. The chain couples TRBV5-1 to TRBJ2-3, with no clear D. V was clipped by 3 bases and J by 1 base, with 12 bases between them. CDR3 length equals 15 residues. The germline V gene encodes CDR1 SGHRS and CDR2 YFSETQ. The CDR3 sequence: CASSSFQGGTDTQYF. The CDR3 DNA follows: TGCGCCAGCAGCTCCTTTCAAGGTGGCACAGATACGCAGTATTTT. Drawing the rest from reference TRBV5-1 and TRBJ2-3, the complete variable domain is KAGVTQTPRYLIKTRGQQVTLSCSPISGHRSVSWYQQTPGQGLQFLFEYFSETQRNKGNFPGRFSGRQFSNSRSEMNVSTLELGDSALYLCASSSFQGGTDTQYFGPGTRLTVL.

There are a few counts of this clonotype. The chain carries TRBV18 and TRBJ2-1; TRBD1 is a possible D gene (6 bases). The CDR3 totals 14 residues. Germline values: CDR1 KGHSH, CDR2 LQKENI. V lost 0 bases and J 4 bases, leaving 7 bases between the germline ends. CDR3 DNA sequence: TGTGCCAGCTCACCACCCCAGGGGTACAATGAGCAGTTCTTC. Encoded protein: CASSPPQGYNEQFF.

This clonotype was seen repeatedly, ten times or more. The chain recombines TRBV18 with TRBJ2-3; D ambiguous. This CDR3 region has 13 residues. CDR1 is KGHSH and CDR2 is LQKENI in the germline V gene. The V gene lost 2 bases and the J gene lost 2 bases, with 5 bases spanning the gap. The CDR3 coding sequence is TGTGCCAGCTCACCAGGGGACACAGATACGCAGTATTTT. Encoded protein: CASSPGDTDTQYF.

Remarks on this clonotype: One end of the junction varies from germline; a read error may be responsible. The chain carries TRBV5-1 and TRBJ1-1, with TRBD1 identical over 7 bases. Per germline, CDR1 SGHRS and CDR2 YFSETQ. The CDR3 spans 15 residues. CDR3 sequence reads: CAGSGSGQRNTEAFF. CDR3 sequence (DNA): TGCGCCGGCAGCGGCTCGGGACAGAGGAACACTGAAGCTTTCTTT.

This clonotype was seen repeatedly, ten times or more. V gene TRBV3-1 combines with J gene TRBJ2-4; no clear D gene. The CDR3 runs to 13 residues. The V end lost 4 bases, the J end lost 4 bases, and 8 bases lay between the germline ends. The germline gives CDR1 LGHDT, CDR2 YNNKEL (reference sequence). The CDR3 here is CASSPGRKNIQYF. The CDR3 nucleotides are TGTGCCAGCAGCCCGGGCCGGAAAAACATTCAGTACTTC.

The rearrangement joins TRBV12-3 or TRBV12-4 to TRBJ2-2, with D perhaps TRBD1 (6 bases). Trimming cost V 3 bases and J 1 base, with 12 bases left between them. CDR3 length: 16 amino acids. DNA of the CDR3: TGTGCCAGCAGTTTGTCCCCGACAGGGAACACCGGGGAGCTGTTTTTT. It is translated as CASSLSPTGNTGELFF.

This clonotype was counted many times. The V and J genes are TRBV28 and TRBJ2-5, with D maybe TRBD1 (5 bases). This CDR3 is 14 amino acids long. Trimming took off 6 bases at V and 5 bases at J, with 16 bases between the two ends. CDR1 and CDR2 from the germline V gene are MDHEN and SYDVKM. This chain's CDR3 is CASSRGQLRETQYF. CDR3 nucleotides: TGTGCCAGCAGCCGCGGACAACTCCGGGAGACCCAGTACTTC.

Ten or more counts support this clonotype. CDR3 in DNA: TGCAGTGCTAGTTTAGCGGGAGGTTCCGATACGCAGTATTTT. Amino acid sequence: CSASLAGGSDTQYF. The chain joins TRBV20-1 to TRBJ2-3; TRBD2 agrees at 10 bases. Germline V lookup: CDR1 DFQATT, CDR2 SNEGSKA (reference sequence). The CDR3 spans 14 residues. The trim removed 3 bases at V and 6 bases at J, leaving 6 bases unmatched.